What follows describes a single T cell receptor (beta chain). The V segment lost 4 bases and the J segment 0 bases; nucleotides outside the gene matches: 8. The CDR3 loop spans 17 amino acids. The germline gives CDR1 MDHEN, CDR2 SYDVKM. The data belong to a study of shared clonotypes between healthy human individuals. Overall study context: With ages of 18 to 49, the donors were a couple of women and a few men.

Per the original data handling: Sequence data from immunoSEQ were junction-only and lacked quality scores; consequently, filtering differed. Some clones are missing from TCRdb's copy, which holds only in-frame ones; the method was immunoSEQ multiplex PCR. The V and J calls and clone size come from that table; D and trimming were worked out from the DNA. The table records about 490,000 clones, 60% to 85% of them present only once. The chain carries TRBV28 and TRBJ1-4, with 7 nucleotides matching TRBD1. The origin of this receptor is a woman between 40 and 55 years old in good health. Some clones in this sample may be carry-over from other donors' samples. Sequenced sample: PBMCs. CDR3 DNA sequence: TGTGCCAGCAGTTATGCCGGGACAGCGACAACTAATGAAAAACTGTTTTTT. Its protein is CASSYAGTATTNEKLFF.